A single sample is the source of the 20 T cell receptor beta chains below, sequenced in a study of human T cells and chemical hapten exposure. One entry per CDR3 protein, called by TCRdb with MiXCR from the RACE reads. In the table there are some 330,000 distinct CDR3 sequences, roughly 6% of which are singletons. Indicated time point: pre-sensitization, week 0. This sample's treatment: therapeutic diphenylcyclopropenone sensitization with weekly scalp DPC. The sample here was whole blood, taken in connection with sensitization to the hapten diphenylcyclopropenone (DPC). These receptors were obtained from a woman aged 18-35 years with alopecia areata. Some clones in this sample may be carry-over from other donors' samples.

This clonotype was seen repeatedly, ten times or more. The chain joins TRBV7-2 to TRBJ2-2, with D hard to call. This CDR3 spans 12 amino acids. Trimming left V 5 bases short and J 7 bases short, with 8 bases between. Germline V CDR1 and CDR2: SGHTA, FQGNSA. The CDR3 bases are TGTGCCAGCAGCCCGCGAAACGGGGAGCTGTTTTTT. This gives the protein CASSPRNGELFF.

This clonotype was observed at least ten times. The chain joins TRBV5-1 to TRBJ2-7, with D possibly matching TRBD1 (6 bases). Germline assignment: CDR1 SGHRS and CDR2 YFSETQ. The CDR3 spans 15 residues. Trimming removed 0 bases at V and 8 bases at J, with 18 bases between. In DNA, the CDR3 is TGCGCCAGCAGCTTGGAACTGGGGGCAGGGATGAAGCAGTACTTC. Its protein product is CASSLELGAGMKQYF.

This clonotype was recorded many times. V usage is TRBV7-9 and J usage is TRBJ1-5; 7 nucleotides align to TRBD1. This CDR3 has 16 amino acids. CDR1 and CDR2 (germline): SEHNR, FQNEAQ (reference sequence). The V and J ends lost 5 bases and 5 bases, in that order; junction bases with no gene match: 12. CDR3 DNA sequence: TGTGCCAGCAGCCCTACAACAGGGGCCGCCTATCAGCCCCAGCATTTT. Amino acid sequence: CASSPTTGAAYQPQHF.

The V gene is TRBV20-1, the J gene TRBJ1-1; D not certain. The germline V gene encodes CDR1 DFQATT and CDR2 SNEGSKA (reference sequence). This CDR3 spans 12 amino acids. The V end lost 3 bases, the J end lost 3 bases, and 8 bases lay between the germline ends. The CDR3, as DNA: TGCAGTGCTAGTTTGGGGTACACTGAAGCTTTCTTT. The encoded protein is CSASLGYTEAFF.

The chain employs TRBV5-5 and TRBJ1-5; 9 bases map to TRBD1. With 0 bases clipped from V and 3 bases from J, the junction kept 7 bases outside the gene matches. The CDR3 length is 17 residues. CDR1 is SGHKS, CDR2 YYEKEE, per germline (reference sequence). The CDR3 bases are TGTGCCAGCAGCTTGGCACCCGGACAGGGGTTCAATCAGCCCCAGCATTTT. Protein product: CASSLAPGQGFNQPQHF. Filled out from reference TRBV5-5 and TRBJ1-5, the complete variable domain reads DAGVTQSPTHLIKTRGQQVTLRCSPISGHKSVSWYQQVLGQGPQFIFQYYEKEERGRGNFPDRFSARQFPNYSSELNVNALLLGDSALYLCASSLAPGQGFNQPQHFGDGTRLSIL.

This clonotype was observed many times. This chain joins TRBV28 and TRBJ1-5; D uncertain. Trimming took off 3 bases at V and 1 base at J, with 10 bases between the two ends. CDR1 is MDHEN and CDR2 is SYDVKM in the germline V gene. The CDR3 consists of 15 residues. The CDR3 DNA sequence: TGTGCCAGCAGTTTGGGTAGCGTGAGCAATCAGCCCCAGCATTTT. This codes for CASSLGSVSNQPQHF.

This sequence joins TRBV7-9 and TRBJ2-5; D is ambiguous. The V gene's germline CDR1 is SEHNR and CDR2 FQNEAQ (reference sequence). This CDR3 is built from 12 residues. Trimming cost V 2 bases and J 13 bases, with 14 bases left between them. The CDR3 bases are TGTGCCAGCAGCTTAAGATTAGAATCCCCGTACTTC. Protein: CASSLRLESPYF. Full variable domain (remainder filled in from reference TRBV7-9 and TRBJ2-5): DTGVSQNPRHKITKRGQNVTFRCDPISEHNRLYWYRQTLGQGPEFLTYFQNEAQLEKSRLLSDRFSAERPKGSFSTLEIQRTEQGDSAMYLCASSLRLESPYFGPGTRLLVL.

This clonotype was detected a few times. The V and J genes are TRBV6-2 or TRBV6-3 and TRBJ1-1; 8 bases line up with TRBD1. Trimming at V came to 5 bases and at J to 4 bases, leaving 9 bases not matched to a gene. The CDR3 length is 15 residues. Germline CDR1 reads MNHEY; CDR2 reads SVGEGT. The CDR3 spells CASSRADRGGTEAFF. DNA of the CDR3: TGTGCCAGCAGTCGAGCCGACAGGGGAGGCACTGAAGCTTTCTTT.

This clonotype came up many times. The chain links TRBV12-3 or TRBV12-4 to TRBJ1-5; 7 bases are a match to TRBD1. The V segment lost 6 bases and the J segment 4 bases; nucleotides outside the gene matches: 3. The CDR3 runs to 13 residues. CDR3 protein: CASSRTGNQPQHF. DNA of the CDR3: TGTGCCAGCAGCCGGACAGGTAATCAGCCCCAGCATTTT.

This clonotype was seen only a few times. V gene TRBV20-1 combines with J gene TRBJ1-4; D is unresolved. This CDR3 has 16 residues. Germline V gives CDR1 DFQATT, CDR2 SNEGSKA (reference sequence). Between the trimmed V and J ends, which lost 0 bases and 6 bases, there was a span of 17 bases. CDR3 residues: CSARDLEIMTDEKLFF. The CDR3, as DNA: TGCAGTGCTAGAGACCTGGAAATCATGACTGATGAAAAACTGTTTTTT.

This clonotype has at least ten counts. The chain uses TRBV11-2 and TRBJ1-1; the D is unclear. This CDR3 has 13 residues. V was pared by 3 bases and J by 2 bases, with 7 bases between. CDR1 is SGHAT and CDR2 is FQNNGV in the germline V gene. The CDR3 nucleotides are TGTGCCAGCAGCTTGTGGGCAAACACTGAAGCTTTCTTT. Amino acid sequence: CASSLWANTEAFF.

The chain links TRBV6-6 to TRBJ1-5; 8 positions match TRBD1. CDR3 length equals 14 residues. V lost 6 bases, J lost 7 bases, and 8 bases stayed unmatched. Germline V gene sequence: CDR1 MNHNY, CDR2 SVGAGI (reference sequence). The CDR3, as DNA: TGTGCCAGCAGACCTGACAGGGGAGGACAGCCCCAGCATTTT. Translated: CASRPDRGGQPQHF.

The chain carries TRBV27 and TRBJ2-1; TRBD1 matches at 8 bases. The germline V gene encodes CDR1 MNHEY and CDR2 SMNVEV (reference sequence). J lost 0 bases, V lost 1 base, and 14 bases had no gene match. CDR3 length: 20 residues. The CDR3 bases are TGTGCCAGCAGTTTATTTCCAACAGGGGGGAGTTGGGACTCCTACAATGAGCAGTTCTTC. It codes for CASSLFPTGGSWDSYNEQFF.

This clonotype appeared a few times. The chain links TRBV6-2 or TRBV6-3 to TRBJ2-1; D ambiguous. Germline lookup yields CDR1 MNHEY and CDR2 SVGEGT. This CDR3 comprises 17 residues. V lost 6 bases to trimming and J lost 10 bases, with 28 bases between them. The CDR3 DNA is TGTGCCAGCAGCTCCCTTGACAAGGCCCTCTCGAAGAAGGAGCAGTTCTTC. This gives the protein CASSSLDKALSKKEQFF.

This clonotype was found many times. The V and J genes are TRBV7-2 and TRBJ1-5; no clear D. Germline CDR1 SGHTA, CDR2 FQGNSA. This CDR3 spans 13 amino acids. Between the trimmed V and J ends, which lost 1 base and 5 bases, there was a span of 6 bases. The CDR3 loop reads CASSLEMDQPQHF. CDR3 bases: TGTGCCAGCAGCTTAGAAATGGATCAGCCCCAGCATTTT.

This clonotype was detected only a few times. This chain uses TRBV4-2 with TRBJ2-3, with TRBD2 matching over 11 bases. Trimming at V came to 2 bases and at J to 0 bases, leaving 7 bases not matched to a gene. This CDR3 spans 18 amino acids. Germline CDR1 is LGHNA and CDR2 is YNFKEQ. Here the CDR3 reads CASSQHSGGASSTDTQYF. CDR3 DNA sequence: TGTGCCAGCAGCCAACATAGCGGGGGGGCGTCTAGCACAGATACGCAGTATTTT.

This clonotype was detected only a few times. The chain is built from TRBV29-1 and TRBJ1-1; no firm D call. This CDR3 is built from 13 residues. With 5 bases removed from V and 1 base from J, the gap between germline ends came to 11 bases. Germline loops: CDR1 SQVTM, CDR2 ANQGSEA. As DNA, the CDR3 is TGCAGCGTTAGTGGCAGACCGAACACTGAAGCTTTCTTT. Protein sequence: CSVSGRPNTEAFF.

This chain links TRBV6-5 with TRBJ1-2, with no clear D. CDR1 MNHEY and CDR2 SVGAGI come from the germline V gene. Trimming cost V 8 bases and J 0 bases, with 7 bases left between them. The CDR3 loop spans 12 amino acids. The CDR3 reads CASSSTNYGYTF. The CDR3, as DNA: TGTGCCAGCTCTTCGACTAACTATGGCTACACCTTC.

This clonotype has ten or more counts. This chain links TRBV27 with TRBJ1-5; perhaps TRBD1 as D (6 bases). The CDR3 covers 17 residues. Germline values: CDR1 MNHEY, CDR2 SMNVEV (reference sequence). V was trimmed by 0 bases and J by 0 bases, leaving 12 bases between them. The CDR3 protein is CASSLSGTIYSNQPQHF. CDR3 DNA sequence: TGTGCCAGCAGTTTATCGGGGACAATCTATAGCAATCAGCCCCAGCATTTT.

This clonotype was observed at least ten times. The V gene is TRBV28, the J gene TRBJ1-5; a possible D gene is TRBD1 (5 bases). V lost 2 bases and J 6 bases, leaving 11 bases between the germline ends. Germline CDR1 reads MDHEN; CDR2 reads SYDVKM. The CDR3 has 14 residues. The CDR3 coding sequence is TGTGCCAGCAGTTTAATCGGGGGGGGTCAGCCCCAGCATTTT. As protein: CASSLIGGGQPQHF.